This T cell receptor (beta chain) is drawn from a study of CD8 T cells in ankylosing spondylitis. TCRdb recomputed calls from the 5' RACE reads with MiXCR, one row per CDR3 protein. The data show fewer than 200,000 distinct CDR3 sequences, around a sixth seen once. This clonotype appeared many times. The material sequenced was blood, either unsorted or a sorted T cell fraction (not recorded which). The sequence came from a male donor aged 10 to 30 with ankylosing spondylitis or in good health (not recorded which).

The CDR3 coding sequence is TGTGCCAGCAGTTACTCGATCGGAGGGGGGAGTGAGCAGTTCTTC. Translation: CASSYSIGGGSEQFF. The chain has TRBV6-2 or TRBV6-3 and TRBJ2-1, with D perhaps given as TRBD1 or TRBD2 (6 bases each). Trimming took off 0 bases at V and 9 bases at J, with 15 bases between the two ends. CDR1 MNHEY and CDR2 SVGEGT come from the germline V gene. This CDR3 comprises 15 residues.